The 9 T cell receptor beta chains presented below share a single source sample, sequenced in a study of blood T cell repertoires in COVID-19. Libraries were prepared by immunoSEQ multiplex PCR; TCRdb keeps only in-frame clonotypes and omits some of them. The table records 250,000 to 350,000 clones, around nine tenths of them present only once. Sequencing used peripheral blood. The receptors were sampled from a woman aged 55-69 years with acute or convalescent COVID-19.

The chain links TRBV7-8 to TRBJ2-2; D may be TRBD2 (5 bases). Germline CDR1 SGHVS, CDR2 FQNEAQ. V gave up 2 bases and J gave up 2 bases, with 9 bases separating them. The CDR3 has 15 residues. The CDR3 spells CASSLRLPNTGELFF. CDR3 nucleotides: TGTGCCAGCAGCTTAAGACTACCTAACACCGGGGAGCTGTTTTTT.

This chain links TRBV27 with TRBJ2-7, with TRBD2 identical over 7 bases. The germline gives CDR1 MNHEY, CDR2 SMNVEV (reference sequence). V dropped 2 bases and J dropped 0; count of bases not matched to a gene: 4. The CDR3 spans 15 residues. CDR3 DNA sequence: TGTGCCAGCAGTTTAGGCGGGAGTAGCTCCTACGAGCAGTACTTC. It specifies CASSLGGSSSYEQYF.

The chain joins TRBV27 to TRBJ1-1; D not resolved. The germline gives CDR1 MNHEY, CDR2 SMNVEV (reference sequence). V was trimmed by 7 bases and J by 3 bases, leaving 21 bases between them. The CDR3 length is 16 residues. CDR3 sequence (DNA): TGTGCCAGCATACAGTCCTCTCGCGATGGTCACACTGAAGCTTTCTTT. It yields the protein CASIQSSRDGHTEAFF.

This clone was seen more than once but under ten times. The rearrangement uses TRBV7-6 and TRBJ2-2; 11 positions match TRBD1. After removal of 4 bases from V and 8 bases from J, the junction contained 12 bases not matched to a gene. Germline CDR1 reads SGHVS; CDR2 reads FNYEAQ. The CDR3 runs 17 residues. The CDR3 bases are TGTGCCAGCAGCTCCCGGACAGGGGGCATAAGACTAGGGGAGCTGTTTTTT. It translates to CASSSRTGGIRLGELFF.

V and J are TRBV6-2 or TRBV6-3 and TRBJ1-5; the D is unclear. Germline V CDR1 and CDR2: MNHEY, SVGEGT. V was shortened by 5 bases and J by 12 bases, with 14 bases between the two germline ends. The CDR3 contains 12 residues. The CDR3 loop reads CASSPTTRLQHF. The DNA for the CDR3 is TGTGCCAGCAGTCCAACTACGAGACTCCAGCATTTT.

In this sample, this clone turned up a few times. The V call is TRBV7-2, the J call TRBJ1-4; D remains ambiguous. CDR1 is SGHTA and CDR2 is FQGNSA in the germline V gene. Trimming stripped 5 bases from V and 2 bases from J, with 9 bases between. CDR3 length: 14 residues. CDR3 in DNA: TGTGCCAGCAGCCCGGGAGGTACTAATGAAAAACTGTTTTTT. This gives the protein CASSPGGTNEKLFF.

The genes are TRBV7-8 and TRBJ2-1, with D possibly matching TRBD1 (5 bases). The germline V gene has CDR1 SGHVS and CDR2 FQNEAQ. The CDR3 covers 17 residues. Between the trimmed V and J ends, which lost 5 bases and 3 bases, there was a span of 20 bases. The CDR3 region is CASSQLAEGALYNEQFF. CDR3 nucleotide sequence: TGTGCCAGCAGCCAACTTGCCGAAGGGGCCCTCTACAATGAGCAGTTCTTC.

In its sample, this clone was seen once. Other DNA variants within this sample encode the same CDR3. V gene TRBV12-3 or TRBV12-4 combines with J gene TRBJ1-1, with D possibly TRBD1 on 6 matching bases. Trimming removed 11 bases at V and 1 base at J, with 11 bases between. The CDR3 is 12 residues long. The CDR3 DNA is TGTGCCTCCTCCAGGGGGAACACTGAAGCTTTCTTT. It encodes CASSRGNTEAFF.

The V gene is TRBV24-1, the J gene TRBJ2-3, with D tentatively TRBD1 (6 bases). Germline loops: CDR1 KGHDR, CDR2 SFDVKD. Trimming shortened V by 1 base and J by 7 bases, and 8 bases separated the two germline ends. The CDR3 contains 13 residues. CDR3 nucleotides: TGTGCCACCAGTGATTTAGGGGGAAATACGCAGTATTTT. Encoded protein: CATSDLGGNTQYF.